The rows below give T cell receptor beta chains drawn from one sample of a study of regulatory T cells in long-lasting Graves disease. MiXCR was run by TCRdb on the multiplex PCR reads, yielding one entry per CDR3 protein. The sample lists some 500,000 distinct CDR3 sequences, 15% to 20% occurring once. This same sample was also taken into another study, of T cells in Graves' hyperthyroidism and ophthalmopathy.

Sequencing was performed on peripheral blood mononuclear cells (PBMCs), taken at new diagnosis, from a patient treated with antithyroid drugs. The receptors were gathered from a woman aged 35 to 59 with Graves disease. The conserved cysteine and the conserved F or W are not part of the CDR3 here.

v_call: TRBV5-1
j_call: TRBJ1-2
cdr3_aa: ASSQTGSTPSGYT

v_call: TRBV12-3/TRBV12-4
j_call: TRBJ1-1
cdr3_aa: ASSSHTAGQGKTEAF

v_call: TRBV6-5
j_call: TRBJ1-4
cdr3_aa: ASSYRGNNEKLF

v_call: TRBV28
j_call: TRBJ1-2
cdr3_aa: ASSEDRAYGYT

v_call: TRBV30
j_call: TRBJ2-7
cdr3_aa: ACQGVSYEQY

v_call: TRBV2
j_call: TRBJ1-2
cdr3_aa: ASSDSGRDYGYT

v_call: TRBV3-1
j_call: TRBJ1-1
cdr3_aa: ASSPGSVSEAF

v_call: TRBV6-1
j_call: TRBJ1-1
cdr3_aa: ASSNLHREAF

v_call: TRBV28
j_call: TRBJ2-5
cdr3_aa: ASSPAVAGGGTQY

v_call: TRBV7-3
j_call: TRBJ2-7
cdr3_aa: ASSSPKGGVSYEQY

v_call: TRBV7-8
j_call: TRBJ2-7
cdr3_aa: ASSSLQGRTSYEQY

v_call: TRBV12-3/TRBV12-4
j_call: TRBJ2-3
cdr3_aa: ASRPMGTDTQY

v_call: TRBV24-1
j_call: TRBJ2-2
cdr3_aa: ATSDNRGARNTGELF

v_call: TRBV12-3/TRBV12-4
j_call: TRBJ2-1
cdr3_aa: ASSLPGTSYNEQF

v_call: TRBV5-1
j_call: TRBJ1-1
cdr3_aa: ASSRMGQTNTEAF

v_call: TRBV5-1
j_call: TRBJ2-7
cdr3_aa: ASSGESVGGEQY

v_call: TRBV18
j_call: TRBJ1-3
cdr3_aa: ASSPEGMANTIY

v_call: TRBV2
j_call: TRBJ1-6
cdr3_aa: ASSEGGGTGSDPLH

v_call: TRBV18
j_call: TRBJ1-5
cdr3_aa: ASSLTGQTTQH

v_call: TRBV5-1
j_call: TRBJ1-1
cdr3_aa: ASSIGFTGVATEAF

v_call: TRBV25-1
j_call: TRBJ1-2
cdr3_aa: ASSDSPGDSYGYT

v_call: TRBV12-3/TRBV12-4
j_call: TRBJ2-7
cdr3_aa: ASSLRSYEQY

v_call: TRBV28
j_call: TRBJ2-1
cdr3_aa: ASSLKSVLGEQF

v_call: TRBV25-1
j_call: TRBJ1-1
cdr3_aa: ASLQSRVEAF

v_call: TRBV18
j_call: TRBJ1-1
cdr3_aa: ASSPLEQGWTEAF

v_call: TRBV6-1
j_call: TRBJ1-2
cdr3_aa: ASRHRTDGYGYT

v_call: TRBV3-1
j_call: TRBJ1-5
cdr3_aa: ASSQVRNQPQH

v_call: TRBV28
j_call: TRBJ2-7
cdr3_aa: ASSFWDRSFYEQY

v_call: TRBV29-1
j_call: TRBJ1-4
cdr3_aa: SVVGLGTNEKRF